The entry below gives a single TCR beta chain sequence along with its context. The CDR3 has 15 residues. The V end lost 6 bases, the J end lost 4 bases, and 18 bases lay between the germline ends. Germline values: CDR1 SGHVS, CDR2 FNYEAQ. In the study's own analysis: From reference gene primer amplification, estimates of nucleated cell counts were derived. Repertoires were generated with immunoSEQ multiplex PCR, while TCRdb's copy carries only in-frame clones and drops some. V and J calls and clone size come straight from that table; D and trimming were deduced from the DNA. The table lists over 85,000 clones, around four fifths of them singletons. The data were taken from a study of blood T cell repertoires in COVID-19. Overall study context: Some COVID-19 samples were acute and others convalescent; all came from the United States, Italy and Spain. T cells, B-cell-depleted T cells, or PBMCs provided the cDNA or gDNA that served as material.

This sequence originates from a woman aged 60-70 years with acute or convalescent COVID-19. The chain employs TRBV7-6 and TRBJ2-5, with D unclear. The sequencing input was peripheral blood. The CDR3 DNA reads as TGTGCCAGCAGTCTAGAACGGCTGGGTGGAGAGACCCAGTACTTC. Its protein is CASSLERLGGETQYF.